The 4 T cell receptor beta chains reported below all come from one sample, sequenced in a study of blood T cell repertoires in COVID-19. Clones were sequenced by immunoSEQ multiplex PCR, and TCRdb holds only the in-frame ones, with some missing. The sample yields 150,000 to 200,000 clones, roughly 81% seen once. The sequenced sample was peripheral blood. These TCRs come from a man between 35 and 55 years old with acute or convalescent COVID-19.

The chain combines TRBV19 with TRBJ2-2; 8 bases agree with TRBD1. From germline, CDR1 is LNHDA and CDR2 SQIVND (reference sequence). J lost 1 base, V lost 6 bases, and 4 bases had no gene match. The CDR3 totals 15 residues. CDR3 residues: CASRWTGRNTGELFF. CDR3 nucleotides: TGTGCCAGTAGGTGGACAGGGAGGAACACCGGGGAGCTGTTTTTT. The full variable domain, completed using reference TRBV19 and TRBJ2-2, is DGGITQSPKYLFRKEGQNVTLSCEQNLNHDAMYWYRQDPGQGLRLIYYSQIVNDFQKGDIAEGYSVSREKKESFPLTVTSAQKNPTAFYLCASRWTGRNTGELFFGEGSRLTVL.

This chain joins TRBV29-1 and TRBJ2-1, with 8 bases identical to TRBD1. Per the germline V gene, CDR1 is SQVTM and CDR2 is ANQGSEA. With 3 bases clipped from V and 0 bases from J, the junction kept 7 bases outside the gene matches. The CDR3 covers 16 residues. The CDR3 reads CSVDRGQGGSYNEQFF. For the CDR3, the DNA is TGCAGCGTTGACAGAGGACAGGGAGGCTCCTACAATGAGCAGTTCTTC.

V usage is TRBV12-3 or TRBV12-4 and J usage is TRBJ2-1; a weak D match, TRBD1 (6 bases). The CDR3 loop spans 12 amino acids. The ends were cut back, 5 bases at V and 4 bases at J, with 6 bases in the middle. CDR3 protein: CASSDRYNEQFF. Here the CDR3 DNA reads TGTGCCAGCAGTGACAGGTACAATGAGCAGTTCTTC.

This clone was counted once. The chain has TRBV5-1 and TRBJ2-5; D is possibly TRBD1 (6 bases). Germline lookup yields CDR1 SGHRS and CDR2 YFSETQ. CDR3 length: 15 amino acids. V lost 0 bases to trimming and J lost 1 base, with 10 bases between them. The CDR3, as DNA: TGCGCCAGCAGCTTGGCCCAGGGGATCCAAGAGACCCAGTACTTC. Amino acid sequence: CASSLAQGIQETQYF.